This T cell receptor (beta chain) stems from a study of blood T cell repertoires in COVID-19. As for the study in general: Specimens from acute and convalescent COVID-19 originated in the United States, Italy and Spain. The analysed material was cDNA or gDNA that came from T cells, B-cell-depleted T cells, or PBMCs.

Original data processing: Cell counts per sample came from amplifying reference gene primers. Using immunoSEQ multiplex PCR, the repertoire was profiled, and TCRdb retains in-frame clones only, with some absent. D and trimming come from the DNA, and the V and J calls and clone size come from that table. The sample has more than 250,000 clones, 83% seen once. Germline CDR1 is SQVTM and CDR2 is ANQGSEA. The CDR3 extends over 14 amino acids. Trimming cost V 7 bases and J 10 bases; bases outside gene matches: 15. V and J are TRBV29-1 and TRBJ2-1; 8 bases fit TRBD1. The origin of this receptor is a woman between 50 and 59 years old with acute or convalescent COVID-19. Sequenced: peripheral blood. CDR3 nucleotide sequence: TGCAGCGCGGCCGGGACAGGTAATGTGTGGGAGCAGTTCTTC. This codes for CSAAGTGNVWEQFF.